The 12 T cell receptor beta chains below all came from one sample that was sequenced in a study of cytomegalovirus exposure and HLA in healthy donors. It was with 60 Vbeta and 13 Jbeta primers that the PCR ran. Method: immunoSEQ multiplex PCR; TCRdb's copy keeps in-frame clones and lacks some. This sample has under 200,000 clones, with 65% to 90% found just once. The source material was PBMCs. Receptors were obtained from a human donor in good health.

The chain combines TRBV15 with TRBJ1-5; D gene unclear. Germline assignment: CDR1 LNHNV and CDR2 YYDKDF (reference sequence). The V gene lost 3 bases and the J gene lost 4 bases, with 16 bases spanning the gap. This CDR3 is 16 amino acids long. The CDR3 DNA sequence: TGTGCCACCAGCAGGGAGGGCCCAGGACGAAATCAGCCCCAGCATTTT. This gives the protein CATSREGPGRNQPQHF.

The chain recombines TRBV7-3 with TRBJ2-5, with 13 nucleotides matching TRBD2. The CDR3 loop spans 15 amino acids. J lost 5 bases, V lost 5 bases, and 5 bases had no gene match. CDR1 and CDR2 from the germline V gene are SGHTA and FQGTGA. CDR3 sequence reads: CASSRTSGGGETQYF. The DNA of the CDR3 is TGTGCCAGCAGCAGGACTAGCGGGGGAGGGGAGACCCAGTACTTC.

This clone was detected a few times. This rearrangement joins TRBV5-1 to TRBJ1-1, with 7 bases that match TRBD1. V gave up 1 base and J gave up 0 bases; unmatched junction bases: 3. CDR1 and CDR2 from the germline V gene are SGHRS and YFSETQ. This CDR3 contains 15 residues. The CDR3 reads CASSLWDSLNTEAFF. The CDR3 bases are TGCGCCAGCAGCTTGTGGGACAGTTTGAACACTGAAGCTTTCTTT.

The sample holds a few counts of this clone. The V gene is TRBV6-1, the J gene TRBJ2-3, with D uncertain. The V and J ends lost 2 bases and 0 bases respectively, with 9 bases between them. This CDR3 region has 15 residues. The germline CDR1 and CDR2 sequences are MNHNS and SASEGT. The CDR3 bases are TGTGCCAGCAGTGAAACGGTGGAGAGCACAGATACGCAGTATTTT. Translation gives CASSETVESTDTQYF.

The V gene is TRBV11-3, the J gene TRBJ2-1; 12 bases line up with TRBD2. The CDR3 is 15 amino acids. Germline CDR1 SGHNT, CDR2 YENEEA. V dropped 5 bases and J dropped 10; count of bases not matched to a gene: 9. This CDR3 is CASSPRLAGVGEQFF. The DNA for the CDR3 is TGTGCCAGCAGCCCCAGACTAGCGGGGGTAGGGGAGCAGTTCTTC.

J is TRBJ1-2 and V is TRBV5-4, with 8 bases matching TRBD1. CDR3 length: 13 residues. Germline V gene data show CDR1 as SGHNT and CDR2 as YYREEE (reference sequence). V shed 4 bases and J 8 bases; nucleotides not matched to a gene: 7. CDR3 region: CASSAGQGKGYTF. The CDR3 bases are TGTGCCAGCAGCGCTGGACAGGGTAAAGGCTACACCTTC.

This chain uses TRBV7-8 with TRBJ1-4, with TRBD1 matching 10 bases. Germline loops: CDR1 SGHVS, CDR2 FQNEAQ. Unmatched junction bases numbered 9, after V lost 5 bases and J lost 6 bases. The CDR3 length is 16 residues. CDR3 nucleotides: TGTGCCAGCAGCCCCCCCATCGGGACAGGGGATGAAAAACTGTTTTTT. This codes for CASSPPIGTGDEKLFF.

The rearrangement links TRBV6-1 to TRBJ1-1; 8 positions match TRBD1. The CDR3 totals 15 residues. Germline-derived CDR1 and CDR2 are MNHNS and SASEGT. V shed 2 bases and J 5 bases; nucleotides not matched to a gene: 7. The CDR3 DNA sequence: TGTGCCAGCAGTGAATTTCAGGGGGCGGGAACTGAAGCTTTCTTT. Its translation: CASSEFQGAGTEAFF.

This clone was detected only a few times. The V and J genes are TRBV6-1 and TRBJ2-1; 9 bases map to TRBD1. The CDR3 consists of 15 residues. Trimming removed 10 bases from V and 2 bases from J; junction bases left unmatched: 9. Germline CDR1 is MNHNS and CDR2 is SASEGT. Here the CDR3 reads CAIHRGRGTYNEQFF. The CDR3 DNA reads as TGTGCCATTCACAGGGGGCGGGGGACCTACAATGAGCAGTTCTTC.

The V and J genes are TRBV6-5 and TRBJ2-5, with D maybe TRBD2 (5 bases). There are 13 residues in the CDR3. Germline values: CDR1 MNHEY, CDR2 SVGAGI. Trimming left V 5 bases short and J 1 base short, with 8 bases between. CDR3 in amino acids: CASSDYRQETQYF. The CDR3 region has the DNA TGTGCCAGCAGTGACTATCGCCAAGAGACCCAGTACTTC.

The chain joins TRBV7-9 to TRBJ1-2, with D tentatively TRBD1 (6 bases). From germline, CDR1 is SEHNR and CDR2 FQNEAQ (reference sequence). Trimming removed 1 base at V and 4 bases at J, with 10 bases between. This CDR3 region has 14 residues. The DNA of the CDR3 is TGTGCCAGCAGCTTAGGGGGGCTTTCCTATGGCTACACCTTC. This gives the protein CASSLGGLSYGYTF. The full variable domain, its missing parts supplied by reference TRBV7-9 and TRBJ1-2, is DTGVSQNPRHKITKRGQNVTFRCDPISEHNRLYWYRQTLGQGPEFLTYFQNEAQLEKSRLLSDRFSAERPKGSFSTLEIQRTEQGDSAMYLCASSLGGLSYGYTFGSGTRLTVV.

V and J are TRBV5-4 and TRBJ2-1, with TRBD2 identical over 11 bases. The germline gives CDR1 SGHNT, CDR2 YYREEE (reference sequence). This CDR3 has 15 amino acids. V trimming: 0 bases; J trimming: 15 bases; junction bases outside the gene matches: 11. The CDR3 coding sequence is TGTGCCAGCAGCTTGGCCCTAGCGGGGGGCCCCCCGGCGTTCTTC. This encodes CASSLALAGGPPAFF.